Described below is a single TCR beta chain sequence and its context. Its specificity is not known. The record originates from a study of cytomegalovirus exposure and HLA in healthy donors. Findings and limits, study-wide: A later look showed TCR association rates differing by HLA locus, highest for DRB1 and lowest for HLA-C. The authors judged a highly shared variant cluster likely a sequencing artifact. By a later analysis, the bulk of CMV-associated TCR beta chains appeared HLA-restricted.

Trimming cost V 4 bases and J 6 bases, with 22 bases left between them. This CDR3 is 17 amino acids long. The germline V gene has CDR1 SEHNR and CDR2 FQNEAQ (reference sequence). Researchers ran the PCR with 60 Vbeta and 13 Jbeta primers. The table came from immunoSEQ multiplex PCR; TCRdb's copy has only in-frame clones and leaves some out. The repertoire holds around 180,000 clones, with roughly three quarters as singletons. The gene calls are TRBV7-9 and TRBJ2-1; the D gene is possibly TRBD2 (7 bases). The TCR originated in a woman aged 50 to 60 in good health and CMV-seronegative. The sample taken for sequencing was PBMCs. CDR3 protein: CASSSLGGGLQINEQFF. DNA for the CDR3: TGTGCCAGCAGCTCTCTAGGGGGGGGACTGCAAATCAATGAGCAGTTCTTC.